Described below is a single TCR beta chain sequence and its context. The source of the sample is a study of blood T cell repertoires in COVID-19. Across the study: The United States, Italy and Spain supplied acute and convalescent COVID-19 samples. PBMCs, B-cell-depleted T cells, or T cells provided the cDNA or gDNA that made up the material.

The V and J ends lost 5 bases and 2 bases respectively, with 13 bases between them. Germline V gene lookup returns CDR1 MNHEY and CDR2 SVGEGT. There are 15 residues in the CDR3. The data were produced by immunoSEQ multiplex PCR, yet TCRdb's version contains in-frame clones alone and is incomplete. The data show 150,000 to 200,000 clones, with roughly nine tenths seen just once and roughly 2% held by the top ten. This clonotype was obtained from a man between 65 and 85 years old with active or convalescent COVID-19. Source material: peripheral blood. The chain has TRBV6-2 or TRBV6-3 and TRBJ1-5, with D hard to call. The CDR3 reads CASSDMLRGNQPQHF. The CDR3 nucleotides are TGTGCCAGCAGTGATATGCTGAGAGGCAATCAGCCCCAGCATTTT.